The next 9 T cell receptor beta chains were all read from a single sample in a study of cytomegalovirus exposure and HLA in healthy donors. Sequenced by immunoSEQ multiplex PCR; TCRdb stores in-frame clones only, minus some. The table records roughly 250,000 clones, 90% of them present only once. Sequenced input: PBMCs. The receptors stem from a woman between 18 and 29 years old in good health and CMV-seronegative.

This sequence joins TRBV2 and TRBJ2-3; D ambiguous. Germline V gene sequence: CDR1 SNHLY, CDR2 FYNNEI. Trimming stripped 1 base from V and 8 bases from J, with 10 bases between. The CDR3 consists of 13 residues. The chain's CDR3 is CASSEGALATQYF. In nucleotides, the CDR3 is TGTGCCAGCAGTGAAGGGGCTCTTGCTACGCAGTATTTT.

V and J are TRBV28 and TRBJ2-7; D perhaps matches TRBD2 (5 bases). The CDR3 is 14 residues long. V was trimmed by 2 bases and J by 3 bases, leaving 11 bases between them. Germline V gives CDR1 MDHEN, CDR2 SYDVKM. CDR3 coding DNA: TGTGCCAGCAGTTTAGGAGGACTGGTCTACGAGCAGTACGTC. This codes for CASSLGGLVYEQYV.

In this sample, this clone turned up once. This rearrangement joins TRBV29-1 to TRBJ2-1; 9 bases map to TRBD2. Germline assignment: CDR1 SQVTM and CDR2 ANQGSEA. The CDR3 contains 17 residues. The V and J ends lost 1 base and 4 bases, in that order; junction bases with no gene match: 11. CDR3 region: CSVEGGLAGNLYNEQFF. The CDR3 coding sequence is TGCAGCGTTGAAGGGGGTCTAGCGGGGAACCTGTACAATGAGCAGTTCTTC.

V and J are TRBV7-9 and TRBJ1-3; D is unclear. The CDR3 has 16 amino acids. Germline V gene data show CDR1 as SEHNR and CDR2 as FQNEAQ (reference sequence). V was pared by 2 bases and J by 0 bases, with 11 bases between. As DNA, the CDR3 is TGTGCCAGCAGCTTAACACGCGGTGCCTCTGGAAACACCATATATTTT. The encoded protein is CASSLTRGASGNTIYF.

CDR3 sequence (DNA): TGTGCCAGCAGTTTCGGAGGCTTCGGATCCTACGAGCAGTACTTC. It yields the protein CASSFGGFGSYEQYF. V gene TRBV27 combines with J gene TRBJ2-7; possibly TRBD2 for D (5 bases). CDR3 size: 15 residues. Germline CDR1 MNHEY, CDR2 SMNVEV (reference sequence). V was clipped by 3 bases and J by 1 base, with 13 bases between them.

This clone was seen only once. The chain links TRBV7-2 to TRBJ1-6; no firm D call. The CDR3 covers 14 residues. With 6 bases removed from V and 9 bases from J, the gap between germline ends came to 15 bases. CDR1 and CDR2 from the germline V gene are SGHTA and FQGNSA. The CDR3 nucleotides read TGTGCCAGCAGGCTGGGCCCCACCAGTTCACCCCTCCACTTT. Encoded protein: CASRLGPTSSPLHF.

The rearrangement links TRBV6-5 to TRBJ1-6; 10 bases line up with TRBD1. V shed 2 bases, J shed 10 bases, and the junction held 2 bases outside the gene matches. The CDR3 has 14 residues. Germline values: CDR1 MNHEY, CDR2 SVGAGI. For the CDR3, the DNA is TGTGCCAGCAGTTACGACAGGGGGCCGTCACCCCTCCACTTT. Its translation: CASSYDRGPSPLHF.

V usage is TRBV6-6 and J usage is TRBJ1-2, with D perhaps matching TRBD1 (5 bases). Trimming shortened V by 0 bases and J by 4 bases, and 15 bases separated the two germline ends. The CDR3 is 16 amino acids. Germline V gene lookup returns CDR1 MNHNY and CDR2 SVGAGI (reference sequence). This chain's CDR3 is CASSYSVGREGYGYTF. In nucleotides, the CDR3 is TGTGCCAGCAGTTACTCGGTCGGCAGGGAGGGCTATGGCTACACCTTC.

The chain combines TRBV14 with TRBJ2-2; a possible D gene is TRBD1 (6 bases). CDR3 length: 17 amino acids. The germline V and J ends were trimmed by 2 bases and 1 base, with 14 bases remaining between them. Germline assignment: CDR1 SGHDN and CDR2 FVKESK. CDR3 region: CASSQLFGQMNTGELFF. The CDR3 coding sequence is TGTGCCAGCAGCCAACTCTTCGGACAGATGAACACCGGGGAGCTGTTTTTT.